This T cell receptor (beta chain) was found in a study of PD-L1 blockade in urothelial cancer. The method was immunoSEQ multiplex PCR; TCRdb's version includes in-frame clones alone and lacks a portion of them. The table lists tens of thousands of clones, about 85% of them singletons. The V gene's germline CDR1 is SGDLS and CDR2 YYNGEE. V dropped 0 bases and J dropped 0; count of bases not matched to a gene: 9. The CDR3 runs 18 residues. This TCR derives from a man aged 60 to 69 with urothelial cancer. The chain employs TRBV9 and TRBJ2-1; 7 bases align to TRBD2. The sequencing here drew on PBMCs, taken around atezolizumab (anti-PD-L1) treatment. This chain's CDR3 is CASSVAPGGKTSYNEQFF. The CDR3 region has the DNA TGTGCCAGCAGCGTAGCGCCCGGGGGGAAAACCTCCTACAATGAGCAGTTCTTC.